The next 30 T cell receptor beta chains were all read from a single sample in a study of PD-L1 blockade in urothelial cancer. This table comes from immunoSEQ multiplex PCR, and its TCRdb copy is limited to in-frame clones, with some not included. The sample holds 27,000 or so clones; 70% to 90% are singletons and the top ten take approximately 1.8%. This specimen consisted of PBMCs, obtained around atezolizumab (anti-PD-L1) treatment. The receptor source for this set is a man between 45 and 60 years old with urothelial cancer.

This chain connects TRBV7-2 to TRBJ1-1, with no clear D. V lost 1 base and J 1 base, leaving 13 bases between the germline ends. The germline V gene has CDR1 SGHTA and CDR2 FQGNSA. The CDR3 contains 16 residues. The CDR3 sequence: CASSLGDRRRNTEAFF. CDR3 DNA: TGTGCCAGCAGCTTAGGAGACCGAAGGAGGAACACTGAAGCTTTCTTT.

V gene TRBV7-8 combines with J gene TRBJ2-7; a possible D gene is TRBD1 (5 bases). Trimming took off 5 bases at V and 6 bases at J, with 14 bases between the two ends. This CDR3 has 13 amino acids. Germline V gene data show CDR1 as SGHVS and CDR2 as FQNEAQ. The DNA for the CDR3 is TGTGCCAGCAGCCCCCCCCAGGGTCGCGAGCAGTACTTC. This sequence encodes CASSPPQGREQYF.

The chain combines TRBV7-8 with TRBJ2-1; 10 bases align to TRBD2. The germline V gene encodes CDR1 SGHVS and CDR2 FQNEAQ. V lost 4 bases, J lost 6 bases, and 9 bases stayed unmatched. The CDR3 contains 16 residues. The CDR3 is CASSSGLAAFFNEQFF. The CDR3, as DNA: TGTGCCAGCAGCTCAGGACTAGCGGCCTTTTTCAATGAGCAGTTCTTC.

This chain connects TRBV5-6 to TRBJ2-7, with 9 bases matching TRBD1. From germline, CDR1 is SGHDT and CDR2 YYEEEE. Trimming took 3 bases from V and 2 from J; bases not matched to a gene: 18. The CDR3 covers 19 residues. The DNA for the CDR3 is TGTGCCAGCAGCTCCTCGGACAGGGGCGGCGGGAGAAGTCCCTACGAGCAGTACTTC. Its translation is CASSSSDRGGGRSPYEQYF.

The rearrangement uses TRBV2 and TRBJ2-5, with 8 nucleotides matching TRBD1. Losses at the gene ends were 6 bases for V and 3 bases for J; bases not matched to a gene: 0. This CDR3 region has 12 residues. Germline V CDR1 and CDR2: SNHLY, FYNNEI. CDR3 DNA sequence: TGTGCCAGCAGGACAGGGGAAGAGACCCAGTACTTC. This sequence encodes CASRTGEETQYF.

The chain has TRBV9 and TRBJ1-4, with unresolved D. Germline V gene lookup returns CDR1 SGDLS and CDR2 YYNGEE. V lost 3 bases, J lost 3 bases, and 9 bases lay in between. The CDR3 covers 14 residues. CDR3 amino acids: CASSGGSSNEKLFF. The CDR3 DNA sequence: TGTGCCAGCAGCGGCGGGTCCTCTAATGAAAAACTGTTTTTT.

The chain is built from TRBV30 and TRBJ2-7, with 7 bases lining up with TRBD2. The CDR3 is made up of 13 amino acids. Germline V gene data show CDR1 as GTSNPN and CDR2 as SVGIG (reference sequence). Unmatched junction bases numbered 7, after V lost 7 bases and J lost 1 base. The CDR3: CASVTGGSYEQYF. The CDR3 bases are TGTGCCTCCGTGACGGGGGGTTCCTACGAGCAGTACTTC.

The chain recombines TRBV2 with TRBJ2-7, with D maybe TRBD2 (5 bases). The V end was cut by 5 bases, the J end by 9 bases, with 17 bases between. Germline lookup yields CDR1 SNHLY and CDR2 FYNNEI. The CDR3 covers 13 residues. DNA for the CDR3: TGTGCCAGCAGTCCCGGACTCCGACCTGGGCAGTACTTC. It encodes CASSPGLRPGQYF.

The rearrangement uses TRBV6-1 and TRBJ1-5, with 9 bases lining up with TRBD1. V dropped 2 bases and J dropped 6; count of bases not matched to a gene: 8. This CDR3 is built from 16 residues. CDR1 is MNHNS and CDR2 is SASEGT in the germline V gene. The CDR3 DNA reads as TGTGCCAGCAGTGAATACGTGGACAGGGGAGGTCAGCCCCAGCATTTT. It codes for CASSEYVDRGGQPQHF.

This rearrangement joins TRBV29-1 to TRBJ1-1; 7 nucleotides match TRBD1. J was trimmed by 7 bases and V by 7 bases; bases with no gene match: 9. The CDR3 has 12 residues. CDR1 and CDR2 (germline): SQVTM, ANQGSEA. The CDR3 nucleotides read TGCAGCGGAGGGGGCGGAGGCGGTGAAGCTTTCTTT. It translates to CSGGGGGGEAFF.

This chain joins TRBV5-6 and TRBJ2-7; D is perhaps TRBD1 (6 bases). Germline V gene sequence: CDR1 SGHDT, CDR2 YYEEEE. Trimming shortened V by 2 bases and J by 2 bases, and 8 bases separated the two germline ends. The CDR3 sequence is 13 residues long. CDR3: CASSFTGTYEQYF. In DNA form, the CDR3 reads TGTGCCAGCAGCTTCACAGGGACCTACGAGCAGTACTTC.

The V call is TRBV5-5, the J call TRBJ2-3, with TRBD2 matching over 7 bases. V was pared by 5 bases and J by 2 bases, with 5 bases of the junction left unmatched. Germline CDR1 SGHKS, CDR2 YYEKEE (reference sequence). The CDR3 length is 14 residues. As DNA, the CDR3 is TGTGCCAGCAGATCCGGGACTAACACAGATACGCAGTATTTT. It translates to CASRSGTNTDTQYF.

The genes are TRBV12-5 and TRBJ2-3; 11 bases line up with TRBD1. The germline V gene has CDR1 LGHNT and CDR2 FRNRAP. The V gene end was trimmed by 0 bases and the J gene end by 4 bases; junction bases not matched to a gene: 15. The CDR3 consists of 20 residues. CDR3 nucleotide sequence: TGTGCTAGTGGTTTGGTACGAGGGGGAAGCCGGGACAGGGGGGCAGATACGCAGTATTTT. Its protein product is CASGLVRGGSRDRGADTQYF.

A word on this clone: A junction boundary mismatches the germline segment, possibly from a read error. This chain uses TRBV11-2 with TRBJ1-3; 8 nucleotides align to TRBD1. Germline CDR1 reads SGHAT; CDR2 reads FQNNGV. This CDR3 region has 16 residues. The CDR3: CASSLGGQDTGITIYF. The CDR3 DNA sequence: TGTGCCAGCAGCTTAGGGGGACAGGACACCGGAATCACCATATATTTT.

The V and J genes are TRBV19 and TRBJ2-3; D unclear. The V gene lost 0 bases and the J gene lost 6 bases, with 7 bases spanning the gap. CDR3 length equals 13 residues. The germline V gene encodes CDR1 LNHDA and CDR2 SQIVND (reference sequence). Here the CDR3 reads CASSIDSQDTQYF. The CDR3 bases are TGTGCCAGTAGTATAGACTCTCAGGATACGCAGTATTTT. Complete variable domain (other parts from reference TRBV19 and TRBJ2-3): DGGITQSPKYLFRKEGQNVTLSCEQNLNHDAMYWYRQDPGQGLRLIYYSQIVNDFQKGDIAEGYSVSREKKESFPLTVTSAQKNPTAFYLCASSIDSQDTQYFGPGTRLTVL.

The V gene is TRBV7-9, the J gene TRBJ1-6; 8 nucleotides match TRBD1. Germline V gene lookup returns CDR1 SEHNR and CDR2 FQNEAQ (reference sequence). This CDR3 contains 15 residues. The ends lost 3 bases at V and 8 bases at J; junction bases unmatched: 6. CDR3 nucleotides: TGTGCCAGCAGCTTCCCAGGGGGCTTGGATTCACCCCTCCACTTT. The encoded protein is CASSFPGGLDSPLHF. Complete variable domain (other parts from reference TRBV7-9 and TRBJ1-6): DTGVSQNPRHKITKRGQNVTFRCDPISEHNRLYWYRQTLGQGPEFLTYFQNEAQLEKSRLLSDRFSAERPKGSFSTLEIQRTEQGDSAMYLCASSFPGGLDSPLHFGNGTRLTVT.

The rearrangement uses TRBV11-2 and TRBJ1-2; no clear D gene. The CDR3 is 16 amino acids. Per germline, CDR1 SGHAT and CDR2 FQNNGV. V dropped 3 bases and J dropped 4 bases, with 18 bases sitting between them. CDR3: CASSFNPTGRIYGYTF. Written as DNA, the CDR3 is TGTGCCAGCAGCTTTAATCCCACCGGCAGGATCTATGGCTACACCTTC.

The chain carries TRBV14 and TRBJ2-3; 8 bases map to TRBD2. This CDR3 is 16 amino acids long. Germline V gene lookup returns CDR1 SGHDN and CDR2 FVKESK. V dropped 6 bases and J dropped 2; count of bases not matched to a gene: 10. Here the CDR3 DNA reads TGTGCCAGCAGTCCCAATTCGGGGGGGATCACAGATACGCAGTATTTT. It codes for CASSPNSGGITDTQYF. Complete variable domain (other parts from reference TRBV14 and TRBJ2-3): EAGVTQFPSHSVIEKGQTVTLRCDPISGHDNLYWYRRVMGKEIKFLLHFVKESKQDESGMPNNRFLAERTGGTYSTLKVQPAELEDSGVYFCASSPNSGGITDTQYFGPGTRLTVL.

The gene calls are TRBV19 and TRBJ2-3; perhaps TRBD2 as D (7 bases). Per the germline V gene, CDR1 is LNHDA and CDR2 is SQIVND (reference sequence). Between the trimmed V and J ends, which lost 3 bases and 6 bases, there was a span of 16 bases. The CDR3 sequence is 15 residues long. The CDR3 DNA reads TGTGCCAGTAGTATCGCAGGGGCGGGAGCTGATACGCAGTATTTT. It specifies CASSIAGAGADTQYF.

The chain recombines TRBV20-1 with TRBJ2-4; D gene uncertain. CDR1 is DFQATT, CDR2 SNEGSKA, per germline (reference sequence). The V gene lost 6 bases and the J gene lost 5 bases, with 8 bases spanning the gap. The CDR3 has 11 residues. The CDR3 DNA reads TGCAGTGCCAACCGAGAAAACATTCAGTACTTC. Protein product: CSANRENIQYF.

This clone was counted between two and nine times. V gene TRBV6-1 combines with J gene TRBJ1-2; D might be TRBD1 (5 bases). This CDR3 has 15 residues. In germline, CDR1 is MNHNS, CDR2 SASEGT. With 7 bases removed from V and 2 bases from J, the gap between germline ends came to 17 bases. CDR3 DNA: TGTGCCAGCACCCCCAGGGCAGGCCAAAACTATGGCTACACCTTC. Protein: CASTPRAGQNYGYTF.

The chain combines TRBV2 with TRBJ1-5; 9 nucleotides line up with TRBD1. Per germline, CDR1 SNHLY and CDR2 FYNNEI. The CDR3 covers 18 residues. Unmatched junction bases numbered 12, after V lost 1 base and J lost 5 bases. CDR3 in DNA: TGTGCCAGCAGTGAAGGTATTTTACAGGGGGCATTTCATCAGCCCCAGCATTTT. Protein sequence: CASSEGILQGAFHQPQHF.

V usage is TRBV5-5 and J usage is TRBJ2-3; tentative D call: TRBD2 (6 bases). From germline, CDR1 is SGHKS and CDR2 YYEKEE (reference sequence). V lost 3 bases to trimming and J lost 0 bases, with 8 bases between them. The CDR3 covers 14 residues. The CDR3 DNA reads TGTGCCAGCAGCTGGAGGGACAGCACAGATACGCAGTATTTT. Translation gives CASSWRDSTDTQYF.

The chain joins TRBV7-2 to TRBJ2-7; D is possibly TRBD1 (5 bases). Trimming removed 0 bases from V and 6 bases from J, with 12 bases in between. Germline assignment: CDR1 SGHTA and CDR2 FQGNSA. The CDR3 is 14 amino acids. The DNA of the CDR3 is TGTGCCAGCAGCTTAGCGCCTCAGGGCTCCGAGCAGTACTTC. Protein: CASSLAPQGSEQYF.

This clone was seen only a few times. The chain carries TRBV12-5 and TRBJ1-5; tentative D call: TRBD1 (6 bases). Germline CDR1 reads LGHNT; CDR2 reads FRNRAP. The CDR3 sequence is 14 residues long. Trimming cost V 7 bases and J 3 bases, with 13 bases left between them. The CDR3 is CASARQEFNQPQHF. The CDR3 DNA reads as TGTGCTAGTGCCAGACAGGAGTTCAATCAGCCCCAGCATTTT.

The chain links TRBV18 to TRBJ1-5, with D maybe TRBD1 (6 bases). Between the trimmed V and J ends, which lost 5 bases and 5 bases, there was a span of 10 bases. In germline, CDR1 is KGHSH, CDR2 LQKENI. This CDR3 comprises 13 residues. The CDR3 sequence: CASSRDTYQPQHF. The CDR3 coding sequence is TGTGCCAGCTCAAGGGACACTTATCAGCCCCAGCATTTT. The complete variable domain, with remaining parts taken from reference TRBV18 and TRBJ1-5, reads NAGVMQNPRHLVRRRGQEARLRCSPMKGHSHVYWYRQLPEEGLKFMVYLQKENIIDESGMPKERFSAEFPKEGPSILRIQQVVRGDSAAYFCASSRDTYQPQHFGDGTRLSIL.

The genes are TRBV4-3 and TRBJ2-7; 7 nucleotides match TRBD2. With V trimmed by 1 base and J by 4 bases, 4 bases remained unmatched. The CDR3 sequence is 14 residues long. CDR1 and CDR2 from the germline V gene are LGHNA and YSLEER. This chain's CDR3 is CASSQAREGYEQYF. As DNA, the CDR3 is TGCGCCAGCAGCCAAGCCAGGGAGGGTTACGAGCAGTACTTC.

The V and J genes are TRBV19 and TRBJ2-1, with 8 bases aligning to TRBD2. CDR1 is LNHDA, CDR2 SQIVND, per germline (reference sequence). The CDR3 has 15 amino acids. V was clipped by 7 bases and J by 2 bases; unmatched bases: 7. Written as DNA, the CDR3 is TGTGCCAGTACCGGTGGCGGGGGGCCCTACAATGAGCAGTTCTTC. Protein: CASTGGGGPYNEQFF.

This clone was found once. The chain uses TRBV27 and TRBJ2-5; the match to TRBD2 covers 7 bases. Germline V gives CDR1 MNHEY, CDR2 SMNVEV (reference sequence). CDR3 length: 14 amino acids. Germline trimming cut 9 bases from V and 4 bases from J; bases unmatched to any gene: 11. In DNA, the CDR3 is TGTGCCAGTCGTTATACAGCGGGGTTAGAGACCCAGTACTTC. This gives the protein CASRYTAGLETQYF.

This rearrangement joins TRBV7-9 to TRBJ1-1; TRBD1 aligns across 10 bases. The CDR3 runs to 15 residues. The germline gives CDR1 SEHNR, CDR2 FQNEAQ (reference sequence). V lost 5 bases, J lost 4 bases, and 7 bases stayed unmatched. Written as DNA, the CDR3 is TGTGCCAGCAGCCCTCGGGACAGGGGAGGCACTGAAGCTTTCTTT. Amino acid sequence: CASSPRDRGGTEAFF.